This TCR beta chain was found in a study of T-cell reconstitution after alpha-beta-depleted transplantation in children. General study findings and limits: Diversity and T-cell counts at one year after transplant derived mostly from new T cells.

A remark on this clonotype: Antigen: not known.

The junction had 9 bases not matched to a gene; V was cut back by 4 bases and J by 3 bases. Germline CDR1 and CDR2: SEHNR and FQNEAQ (reference sequence). The CDR3 loop spans 15 amino acids. Researchers prepared the TCRbeta library using unique molecular identifiers, the study reports. TCRdb recomputed calls from the PCR reads with MiXCR, one row per CDR3 protein. Counted here are about a million distinct CDR3 sequences, about 29% occurring once; the ten biggest clones make up under 30%. This TCR derives from a boy younger than two who had a stem cell transplant for SCID, so the T cells may come from the graft donor. The rearrangement joins TRBV7-9 to TRBJ2-7, with 7 bases fitting TRBD1. This sample comprised PBMCs, mostly from graft donor cells, obtained 360 days after TCRalphabeta/CD19-depleted stem cell transplant. The CDR3 DNA reads TGTGCCAGCAGCTCAACCGGGACAGAGTTCTACGAGCAGTACTTC. Translated: CASSSTGTEFYEQYF. The full variable domain, in which reference TRBV7-9 and TRBJ2-7 provide the parts outside the CDR3, is DTGVSQNPRHKITKRGQNVTFRCDPISEHNRLYWYRQTLGQGPEFLTYFQNEAQLEKSRLLSDRFSAERPKGSFSTLEIQRTEQGDSAMYLCASSSTGTEFYEQYFGPGTRLTVT.